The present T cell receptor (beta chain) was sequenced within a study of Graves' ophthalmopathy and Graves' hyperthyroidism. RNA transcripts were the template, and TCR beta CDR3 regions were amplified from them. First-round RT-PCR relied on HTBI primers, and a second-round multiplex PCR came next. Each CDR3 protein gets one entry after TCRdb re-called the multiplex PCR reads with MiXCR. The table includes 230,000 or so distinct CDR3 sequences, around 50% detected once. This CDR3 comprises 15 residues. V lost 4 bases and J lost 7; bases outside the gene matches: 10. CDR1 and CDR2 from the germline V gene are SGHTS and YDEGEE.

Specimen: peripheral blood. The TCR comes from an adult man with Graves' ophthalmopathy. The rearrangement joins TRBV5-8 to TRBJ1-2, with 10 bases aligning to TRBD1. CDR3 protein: CASSPRQGADSGYTF. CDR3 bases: TGTGCCAGCAGCCCACGACAGGGGGCCGATTCTGGCTACACCTTC.